The present TCR beta chain was sequenced within a study of blood T cell repertoires in COVID-19 (TCRdb year 2020). Looking at the study overall: Samples covering the acute and convalescent phases of COVID-19 were provided by collaborators in the United States, Italy and Spain. The material from the prospective study consisted of cDNA or gDNA derived from T cells, B-cell-depleted T cells, or PBMCs. Deeply sampled blood TCRbeta repertoires from subjects exposed to, actively infected with, or recovered from COVID-19 were included in the dataset. The repertoires were released in a freely available public database intended as a resource for research on the immune response to SARS-CoV-2. The samples were drawn from two sources: the first 160 participants of the ongoing ImmuneRACE study, and 1,254 subjects contributed by 6 global collaborators. The sample metadata nearly always contained a de-identified subject ID, COVID-19 status, age in years and sex. Where available, HLA class I and class II types were obtained from metadata supplied by the sample provider rather than from assay-based typing. General study outcomes and caveats: How much clinical and demographic metadata was included differed by source and by participant, and the metadata was provided uncurated.

The immunoSEQ Assay, a bias-controlled multiplex PCR, was used to amplify TCRbeta CDR3 regions from genomic DNA. In the authors' own workflow: Nucleated cell counts per sample were estimated from amplification of reference gene primers within the assay. Sequence reads were collapsed and filtered to measure the absolute abundance of every unique TCRbeta CDR3 rearrangement. For each sample, productive Simpson clonality was calculated by taking the square root of Simpson's diversity index across productive rearrangements. TCRdb mirrors the immuneACCESS table, restricted to in-frame sequences. Some clones are absent from its copies; in checked studies, under half trace to an unresolved V gene, and the reason for the others is unknown. Clone size and V and J calls were adopted from that table, with D and trimming inferred from the DNA. The table for this sample lists around 340,000 clones; 80% to 90% of them were counted only once. Around 7.4% of the sample is taken by the ten largest.

At one collaborating source in Seattle, patients were enrolled during active infection and were followed longitudinally through the course of disease. Collaborating institutions collected whole blood in K2EDTA tubes following their own protocols. For TCRbeta analysis, collaborators shipped samples as frozen whole blood, isolated PBMCs, or DNA extracted from either of those sample types. Only a few counts were recorded for this clone. This receptor's antigen is unknown. Base qualities are not at hand, and no much larger clone is one base apart. Clipping removes 4 bases from V and 6 bases from J, with 5 as the unmatched junction base count. CDR3 length: 13 amino acids, cysteine to phenylalanine. The CDR3 DNA has 39 bases and is translated from base 1. Sequences SGDLS (CDR1) and YYNGEE (CDR2) are obtained from the germline V gene.

The chain employs TRBV9 and TRBJ1-2, and TRBD1 aligns with 8 junction nucleotides. The receptor was isolated from a woman aged 55-69 years with COVID-19, enrolled during active disease. Specimen: peripheral blood. The CDR3 amino acid sequence is: CASSIGQGNGYTF. The nucleotide sequence is given as TGTGCCAGCAGCATCGGACAGGGAAATGGCTACACCTTC.